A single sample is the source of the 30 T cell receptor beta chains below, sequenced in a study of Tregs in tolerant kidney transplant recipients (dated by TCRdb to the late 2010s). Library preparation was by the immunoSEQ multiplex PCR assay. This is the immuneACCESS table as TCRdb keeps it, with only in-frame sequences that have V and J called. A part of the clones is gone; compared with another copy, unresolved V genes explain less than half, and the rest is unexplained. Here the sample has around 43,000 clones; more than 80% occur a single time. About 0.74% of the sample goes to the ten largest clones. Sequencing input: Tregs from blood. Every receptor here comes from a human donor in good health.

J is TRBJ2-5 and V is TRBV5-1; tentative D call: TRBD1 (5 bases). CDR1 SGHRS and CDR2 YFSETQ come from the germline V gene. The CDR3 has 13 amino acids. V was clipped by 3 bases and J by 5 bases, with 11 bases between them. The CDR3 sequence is CASSWTLQETQYF. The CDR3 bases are TGCGCCAGCAGCTGGACACTCCAGGAGACCCAGTACTTC.

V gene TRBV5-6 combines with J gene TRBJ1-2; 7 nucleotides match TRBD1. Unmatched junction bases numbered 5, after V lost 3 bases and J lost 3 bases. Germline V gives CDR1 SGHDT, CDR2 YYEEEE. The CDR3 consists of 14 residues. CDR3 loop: CASSYQGGDYGYTF. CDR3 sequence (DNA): TGTGCCAGCAGCTACCAGGGGGGAGACTATGGCTACACCTTC.

The CDR3 protein is CASKGNHDTQYF. The CDR3 DNA reads as TGTGCCAGCAAGGGAAATCATGATACGCAGTATTTT. The gene calls are TRBV2 and TRBJ2-3; no firm D call. The CDR3 contains 12 residues. CDR1 is SNHLY and CDR2 is FYNNEI in the germline V gene. Trimming pared 7 bases from V and 6 bases from J, leaving 11 bases between.

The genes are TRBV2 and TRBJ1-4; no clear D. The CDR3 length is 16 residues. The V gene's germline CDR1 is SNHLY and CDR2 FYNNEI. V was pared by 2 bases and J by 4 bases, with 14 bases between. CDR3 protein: CASSEWQGAINEKLFF. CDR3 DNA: TGTGCCAGCAGTGAATGGCAAGGAGCGATTAATGAAAAACTGTTTTTT.

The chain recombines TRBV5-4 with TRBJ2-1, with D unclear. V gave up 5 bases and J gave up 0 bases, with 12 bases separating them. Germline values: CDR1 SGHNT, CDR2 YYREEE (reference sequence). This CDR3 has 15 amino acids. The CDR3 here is CASRRDSGSYNEQFF. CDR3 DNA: TGTGCCAGCAGGCGAGATTCGGGCTCCTACAATGAGCAGTTCTTC. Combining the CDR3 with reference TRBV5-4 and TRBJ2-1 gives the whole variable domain ETGVTQSPTHLIKTRGQQVTLRCSSQSGHNTVSWYQQALGQGPQFIFQYYREEENGRGNFPPRFSGLQFPNYSSELNVNALELDDSALYLCASRRDSGSYNEQFFGPGTRLTVL.

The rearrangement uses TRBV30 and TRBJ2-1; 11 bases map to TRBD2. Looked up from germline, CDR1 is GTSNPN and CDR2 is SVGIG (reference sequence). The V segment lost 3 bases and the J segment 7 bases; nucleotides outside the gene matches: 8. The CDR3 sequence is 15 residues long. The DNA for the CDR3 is TGTGCCTGGAGGGCCCGTAGCGGGAGGGCGAATGAGCAGTTCTTC. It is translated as CAWRARSGRANEQFF.

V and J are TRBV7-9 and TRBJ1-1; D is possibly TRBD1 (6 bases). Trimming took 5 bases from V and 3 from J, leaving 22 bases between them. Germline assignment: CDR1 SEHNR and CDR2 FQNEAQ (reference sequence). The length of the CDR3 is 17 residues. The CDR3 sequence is CASSPIGGGDGDTEAFF. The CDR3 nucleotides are TGTGCCAGCAGCCCAATCGGGGGGGGCGACGGGGACACTGAAGCTTTCTTT. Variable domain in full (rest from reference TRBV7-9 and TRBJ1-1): DTGVSQNPRHKITKRGQNVTFRCDPISEHNRLYWYRQTLGQGPEFLTYFQNEAQLEKSRLLSDRFSAERPKGSFSTLEIQRTEQGDSAMYLCASSPIGGGDGDTEAFFGQGTRLTVV.

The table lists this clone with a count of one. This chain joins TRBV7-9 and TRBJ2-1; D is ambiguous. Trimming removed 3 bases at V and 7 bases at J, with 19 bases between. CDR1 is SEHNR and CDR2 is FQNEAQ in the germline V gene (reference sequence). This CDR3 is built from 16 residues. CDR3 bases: TGTGCCAGCAGCTTTCGGGTCCGGGCCACGCGGAATGAGCAGTTCTTC. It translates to CASSFRVRATRNEQFF.

The CDR3 sequence is CASSFLGRGSGNTIYF. In nucleotides, the CDR3 is TGTGCCAGCAGTTTCCTAGGCAGGGGCTCTGGAAACACCATATATTTT. This chain connects TRBV5-6 to TRBJ1-3; a possible D gene is TRBD1 (6 bases). The ends were cut back, 5 bases at V and 0 bases at J, with 15 bases in the middle. The germline V gene encodes CDR1 SGHDT and CDR2 YYEEEE. The CDR3 covers 16 residues.

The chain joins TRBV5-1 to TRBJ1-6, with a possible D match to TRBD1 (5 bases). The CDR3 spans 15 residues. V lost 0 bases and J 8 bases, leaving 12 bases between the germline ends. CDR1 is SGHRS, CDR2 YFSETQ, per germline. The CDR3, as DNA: TGCGCCAGCAGCTTGGGAACAGGTACGGATTCACCCCTCCACTTT. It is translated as CASSLGTGTDSPLHF.

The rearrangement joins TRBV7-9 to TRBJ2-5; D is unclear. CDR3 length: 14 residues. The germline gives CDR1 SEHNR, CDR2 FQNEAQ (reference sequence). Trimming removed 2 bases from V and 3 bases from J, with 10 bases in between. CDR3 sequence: CASSLSRLEETQYF. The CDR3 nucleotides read TGTGCCAGCAGCTTATCAAGGCTAGAAGAGACCCAGTACTTC.

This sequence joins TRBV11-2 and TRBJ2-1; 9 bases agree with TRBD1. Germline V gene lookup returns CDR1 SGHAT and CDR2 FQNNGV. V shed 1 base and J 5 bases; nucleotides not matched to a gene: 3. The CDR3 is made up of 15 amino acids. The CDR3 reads CASSLVTGGHNEQFF. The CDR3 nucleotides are TGTGCCAGCAGCTTAGTGACAGGGGGTCACAATGAGCAGTTCTTC.

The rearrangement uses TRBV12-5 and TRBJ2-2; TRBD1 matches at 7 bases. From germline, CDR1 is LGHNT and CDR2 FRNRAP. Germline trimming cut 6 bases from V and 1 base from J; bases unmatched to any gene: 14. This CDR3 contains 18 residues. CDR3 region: CASGRDSRNIKNTGELFF. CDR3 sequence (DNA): TGTGCTAGTGGCCGGGACAGCCGTAACATTAAGAACACCGGGGAGCTGTTTTTT.

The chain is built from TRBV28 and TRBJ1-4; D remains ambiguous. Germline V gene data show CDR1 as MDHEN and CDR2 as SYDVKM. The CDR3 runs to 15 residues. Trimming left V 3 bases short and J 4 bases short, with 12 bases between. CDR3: CASSFPDLYNEKLFF. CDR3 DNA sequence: TGTGCCAGCAGTTTTCCCGACTTATATAATGAAAAACTGTTTTTT.

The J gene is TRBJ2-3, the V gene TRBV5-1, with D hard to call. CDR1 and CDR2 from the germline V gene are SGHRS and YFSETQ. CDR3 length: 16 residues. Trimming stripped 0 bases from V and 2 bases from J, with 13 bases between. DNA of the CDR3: TGCGCCAGCAGCTTGGTTCGACCGGAACACACAGATACGCAGTATTTT. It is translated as CASSLVRPEHTDTQYF.

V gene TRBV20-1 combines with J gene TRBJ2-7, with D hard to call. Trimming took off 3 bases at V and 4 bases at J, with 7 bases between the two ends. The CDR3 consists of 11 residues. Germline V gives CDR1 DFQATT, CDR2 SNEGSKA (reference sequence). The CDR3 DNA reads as TGCAGTGCTAGGGGCGAATACGAGCAGTACTTC. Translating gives CSARGEYEQYF.

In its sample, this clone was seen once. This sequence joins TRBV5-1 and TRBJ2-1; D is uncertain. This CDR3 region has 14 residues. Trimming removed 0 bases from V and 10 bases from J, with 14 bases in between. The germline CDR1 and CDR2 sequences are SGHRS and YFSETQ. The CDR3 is CASSLAAVGLEQFF. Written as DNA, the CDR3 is TGCGCCAGCAGCTTGGCTGCGGTGGGTTTGGAGCAGTTCTTC.

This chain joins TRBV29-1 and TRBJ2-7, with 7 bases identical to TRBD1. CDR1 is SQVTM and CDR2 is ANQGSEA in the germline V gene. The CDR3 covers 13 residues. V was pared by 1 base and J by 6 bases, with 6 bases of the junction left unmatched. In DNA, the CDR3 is TGCAGCGTTGAAGGGGACAGATGGGGCGAGCAGTACTTC. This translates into CSVEGDRWGEQYF.

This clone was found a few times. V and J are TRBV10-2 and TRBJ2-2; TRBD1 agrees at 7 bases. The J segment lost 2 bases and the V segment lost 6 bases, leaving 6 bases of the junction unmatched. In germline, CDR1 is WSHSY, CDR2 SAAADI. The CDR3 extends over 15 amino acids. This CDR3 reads CASRKDRLNTGELFF. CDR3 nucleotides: TGCGCCAGCAGAAAGGACAGGTTAAACACCGGGGAGCTGTTTTTT.

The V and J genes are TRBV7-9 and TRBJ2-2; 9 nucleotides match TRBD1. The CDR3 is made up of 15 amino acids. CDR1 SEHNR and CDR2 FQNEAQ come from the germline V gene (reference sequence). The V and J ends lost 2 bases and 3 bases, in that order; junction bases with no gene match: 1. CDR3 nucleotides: TGTGCCAGCAGCTTAAGGACAGGGGACACCGGGGAGCTGTTTTTT. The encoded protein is CASSLRTGDTGELFF.

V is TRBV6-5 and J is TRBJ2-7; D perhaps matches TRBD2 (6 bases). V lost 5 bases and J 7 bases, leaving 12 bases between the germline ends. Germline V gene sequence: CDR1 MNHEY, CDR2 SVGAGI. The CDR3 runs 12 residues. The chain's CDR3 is CASSIGGWEQYF. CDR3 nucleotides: TGTGCCAGCAGTATCGGGGGTTGGGAGCAGTACTTC.

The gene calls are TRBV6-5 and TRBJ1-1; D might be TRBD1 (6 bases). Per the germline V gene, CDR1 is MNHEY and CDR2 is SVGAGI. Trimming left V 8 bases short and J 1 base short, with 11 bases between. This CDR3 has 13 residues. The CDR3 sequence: CASPLGANTEAFF. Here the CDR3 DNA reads TGTGCCAGCCCCTTGGGGGCGAACACTGAAGCTTTCTTT.

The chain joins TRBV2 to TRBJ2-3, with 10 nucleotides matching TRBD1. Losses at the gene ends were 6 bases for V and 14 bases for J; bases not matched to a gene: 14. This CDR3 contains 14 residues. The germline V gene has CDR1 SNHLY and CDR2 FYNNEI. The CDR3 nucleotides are TGTGCCAGCAGGAGGGGACAGGGGCGAATAGTAGGGTATTTT. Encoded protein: CASRRGQGRIVGYF.

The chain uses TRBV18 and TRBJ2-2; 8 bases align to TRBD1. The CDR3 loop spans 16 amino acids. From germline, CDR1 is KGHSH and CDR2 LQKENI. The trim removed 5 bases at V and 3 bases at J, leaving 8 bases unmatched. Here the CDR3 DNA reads TGTGCCAGCTCAACCTACCTACAGGGGGACACCGGGGAGCTGTTTTTT. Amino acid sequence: CASSTYLQGDTGELFF.

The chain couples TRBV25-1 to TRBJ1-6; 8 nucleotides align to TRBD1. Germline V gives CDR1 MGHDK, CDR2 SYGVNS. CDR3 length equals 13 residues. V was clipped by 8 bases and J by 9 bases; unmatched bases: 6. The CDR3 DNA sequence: TGTGCCAGCGGTCAGGGGGCGTCTTCACCCCTCCACTTT. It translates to CASGQGASSPLHF.

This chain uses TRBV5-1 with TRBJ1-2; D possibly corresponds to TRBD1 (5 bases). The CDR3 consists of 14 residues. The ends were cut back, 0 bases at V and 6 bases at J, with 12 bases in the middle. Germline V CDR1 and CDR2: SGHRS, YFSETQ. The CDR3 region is CASSLAGFGDGYTF. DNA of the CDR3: TGCGCCAGCAGCTTGGCAGGGTTCGGTGATGGCTACACCTTC.

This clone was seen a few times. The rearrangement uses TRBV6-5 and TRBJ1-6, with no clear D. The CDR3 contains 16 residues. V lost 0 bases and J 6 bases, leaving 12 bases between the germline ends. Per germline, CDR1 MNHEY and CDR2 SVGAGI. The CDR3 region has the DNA TGTGCCAGCAGTTACTCGCACATTCTCAGTAATTCACCCCTCCACTTT. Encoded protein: CASSYSHILSNSPLHF.

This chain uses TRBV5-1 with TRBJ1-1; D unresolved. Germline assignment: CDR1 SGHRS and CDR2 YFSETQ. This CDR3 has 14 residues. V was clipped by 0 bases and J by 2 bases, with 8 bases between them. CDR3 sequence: CASSLESTNTEAFF. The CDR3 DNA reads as TGCGCCAGCAGCTTGGAGTCAACCAACACTGAAGCTTTCTTT.

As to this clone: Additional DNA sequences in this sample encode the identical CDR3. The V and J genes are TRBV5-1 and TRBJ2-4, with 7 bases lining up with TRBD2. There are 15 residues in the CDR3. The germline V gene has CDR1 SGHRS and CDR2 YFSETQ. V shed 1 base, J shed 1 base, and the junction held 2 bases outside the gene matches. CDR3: CASSLLRGAKNIQYF. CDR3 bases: TGCGCCAGCAGCTTGTTGCGGGGGGCCAAAAACATTCAGTACTTC.

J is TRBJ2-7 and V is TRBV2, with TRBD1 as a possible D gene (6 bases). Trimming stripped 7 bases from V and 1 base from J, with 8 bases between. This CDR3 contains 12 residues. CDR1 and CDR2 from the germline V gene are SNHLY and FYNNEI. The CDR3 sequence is CASTGDSYEQYF. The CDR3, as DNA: TGTGCCAGCACAGGGGATTCCTACGAGCAGTACTTC.